This passage covers 26 T cell receptor beta chains from one sample sequenced in a study of blood T cell repertoires in COVID-19. Sequencing was performed with immunoSEQ multiplex PCR; in TCRdb, only in-frame clones are kept and a portion is missing. The table shows more than 85,000 clones, with approximately 86% occurring only once. The specimen was PBMCs or T cells enriched from blood (not recorded which). Receptors originate from a woman aged 50 to 60 who had recovered from COVID-19.

The chain is built from TRBV7-2 and TRBJ1-5; maybe TRBD1 (5 bases). The CDR3 sequence is 15 residues long. V lost 4 bases and J lost 4, with 14 bases in between. Germline V lookup: CDR1 SGHTA, CDR2 FQGNSA. CDR3 residues: CASSSVGALNQPQHF. DNA of the CDR3: TGTGCCAGCAGCTCCGTTGGGGCACTAAATCAGCCCCAGCATTTT.

J is TRBJ2-5 and V is TRBV5-8, with D perhaps matching TRBD2 (6 bases). With 3 bases removed from V and 7 bases from J, the gap between germline ends came to 7 bases. This CDR3 has 11 residues. CDR1 is SGHTS and CDR2 is YDEGEE in the germline V gene. The CDR3 DNA reads TGTGCCAGCAGCTGGGGAGGGACCCAGTACTTC. Translation gives CASSWGGTQYF.

The V and J genes are TRBV7-9 and TRBJ1-1; D is unresolved. This CDR3 region has 13 residues. Germline assignment: CDR1 SEHNR and CDR2 FQNEAQ (reference sequence). The ends were cut back, 4 bases at V and 5 bases at J, with 11 bases in the middle. The CDR3 loop is CASSSGWGTEAFF. In DNA, the CDR3 is TGTGCCAGCAGCTCGGGGTGGGGAACTGAAGCTTTCTTT.

This chain joins TRBV5-6 and TRBJ2-3, with 8 nucleotides matching TRBD2. After removal of 1 base from V and 1 base from J, the junction contained 8 bases not matched to a gene. The CDR3 consists of 17 residues. In germline, CDR1 is SGHDT, CDR2 YYEEEE. The CDR3 bases are TGTGCCAGCAGCTTGTTTGCAGCGGGAGAGGGCACAGATACGCAGTATTTT. This translates into CASSLFAAGEGTDTQYF.

The chain uses TRBV21-1 and TRBJ2-5; the D segment call TRBD2 is taken from the table without a DNA check. TRBV21-1 counts as a pseudogene. This CDR3 region has 13 residues. The DNA for the CDR3 is TGTGCCAGGTCAGACCGGGACCAAGAGACCCAGTACTTC. Its translation: CARSDRDQETQYF.

The V gene is TRBV5-4, the J gene TRBJ2-7, with a tentative D call TRBD1 (6 bases). Germline V gene lookup returns CDR1 SGHNT and CDR2 YYREEE (reference sequence). The V end lost 2 bases, the J end lost 1 base, and 13 bases lay between the germline ends. There are 15 residues in the CDR3. The CDR3, as DNA: TGTGCCAGCAGCTTCCCCGGGACACCTTCCTACGAGCAGTACTTC. Amino acids: CASSFPGTPSYEQYF.

The genes are TRBV7-3 and TRBJ2-6; D gene unclear. The V end lost 2 bases, the J end lost 2 bases, and 7 bases lay between the germline ends. This CDR3 is 15 amino acids long. CDR1 is SGHTA, CDR2 FQGTGA, per germline. CDR3 amino acids: CASSLVITGANVLTF. CDR3 in DNA: TGTGCCAGCAGCTTAGTCATCACTGGGGCCAACGTCCTGACTTTC.

This chain uses TRBV10-3 with TRBJ1-2, with D perhaps TRBD1 (6 bases). Germline loops: CDR1 ENHRY, CDR2 SYGVKD. Deletions cut 5 bases from V and 7 bases from J, with 14 bases between. The CDR3 covers 13 residues. Here the CDR3 DNA reads TGTGCCATCAGTCCAGGGGCCCTAGGTGGCTACACCTTC. Its translation is CAISPGALGGYTF.

The chain employs TRBV18 and TRBJ1-5; D is undetermined. The CDR3 is 14 amino acids. Germline CDR1 and CDR2: KGHSH and LQKENI. The V and J ends lost 6 bases and 2 bases respectively, with 11 bases between them. The CDR3 here is CASSPSGGNQPQHF. The CDR3 DNA sequence: TGTGCCAGCTCTCCGTCCGGTGGCAATCAGCCCCAGCATTTT.

The rearrangement uses TRBV5-5 and TRBJ2-5, with D possibly being TRBD2 (5 bases). CDR1 is SGHKS and CDR2 is YYEKEE in the germline V gene (reference sequence). Trimming shortened V by 1 base and J by 1 base, and 5 bases separated the two germline ends. The CDR3 sequence is 13 residues long. The CDR3 nucleotides are TGTGCCAGCAGCTTGCGGGGCCAAGAGACCCAGTACTTC. Encoded protein: CASSLRGQETQYF.

This clone occurred a few times. The chain combines TRBV7-8 with TRBJ1-4; a weak D match, TRBD1 (5 bases). Per germline, CDR1 SGHVS and CDR2 FQNEAQ. V shed 5 bases and J shed 7 bases, with 17 bases lying between them. This CDR3 is built from 15 residues. This chain's CDR3 is CASSPMGGVGEKLFF. The CDR3 nucleotides read TGTGCCAGCAGCCCCATGGGGGGGGTCGGTGAAAAACTGTTTTTT. Based on the CDR3 plus reference TRBV7-8 and TRBJ1-4, the full variable domain is GAGVSQSPRYKVAKRGQDVALRCDPISGHVSLFWYQQALGQGPEFLTYFQNEAQLDKSGLPSDRFFAERPEGSVSTLKIQRTQQEDSAVYLCASSPMGGVGEKLFFGSGTQLSVL.

The J gene is TRBJ1-1, the V gene TRBV28; D may be TRBD1 (6 bases). Trimming cost V 3 bases and J 13 bases, with 21 bases left between them. This CDR3 comprises 14 residues. In germline, CDR1 is MDHEN, CDR2 SYDVKM. This CDR3 is CASSFESSNRVFFF. As DNA, the CDR3 is TGTGCCAGCAGTTTCGAGTCGTCGAACAGGGTATTTTTCTTT.

This clone showed up just a few times. The V call is TRBV10-3, the J call TRBJ1-2; TRBD1 matches at 9 bases. After removal of 3 bases from V and 2 bases from J, the junction contained 4 bases not matched to a gene. Germline CDR1 reads ENHRY; CDR2 reads SYGVKD. The CDR3 is 15 amino acids. This CDR3 is CAISESGTGNYGYTF. The CDR3 DNA reads as TGTGCCATCAGTGAATCCGGGACAGGGAACTATGGCTACACCTTC.

This sequence joins TRBV12-3 or TRBV12-4 and TRBJ1-1; 7 bases are a match to TRBD1. CDR3 length: 13 amino acids. Losses at the gene ends were 5 bases for V and 3 bases for J; bases not matched to a gene: 3. DNA for the CDR3: TGTGCCAGCAGTCGGACAGGCGACACTGAAGCTTTCTTT. Protein: CASSRTGDTEAFF.

The genes are TRBV5-1 and TRBJ1-1; possibly TRBD1 for D (6 bases). Trimming took 7 bases from V and 0 from J, leaving 22 bases between them. Germline V gives CDR1 SGHRS, CDR2 YFSETQ. This CDR3 spans 17 amino acids. The CDR3 loop is CASHKGTGGPMNTEAFF. DNA for the CDR3: TGCGCCAGCCATAAGGGGACCGGGGGGCCCATGAACACTGAAGCTTTCTTT.

The chain recombines TRBV18 with TRBJ2-7; a possible D gene is TRBD2 (5 bases). Germline V CDR1 and CDR2: KGHSH, LQKENI. Trimming took off 3 bases at V and 6 bases at J, with 15 bases between the two ends. The CDR3 covers 14 residues. The CDR3 coding sequence is TGTGCCAGCTCACCCGCCGGGGTACTCGTCGAGCAGTACTTC. Translation: CASSPAGVLVEQYF. Full variable domain (rest looked up from reference TRBV18 and TRBJ2-7): NAGVMQNPRHLVRRRGQEARLRCSPMKGHSHVYWYRQLPEEGLKFMVYLQKENIIDESGMPKERFSAEFPKEGPSILRIQQVVRGDSAAYFCASSPAGVLVEQYFGPGTRLTVT.

The chain carries TRBV29-1 and TRBJ2-5; no clear D gene. Germline-derived CDR1 and CDR2 are SQVTM and ANQGSEA. This CDR3 is built from 12 residues. V was trimmed by 7 bases and J by 4 bases, leaving 13 bases between them. The CDR3 DNA follows: TGCAGCGGATTCCGAGGAGCAGAGACCCAGTACTTC. Encoded protein: CSGFRGAETQYF.

This clone was counted a few times. The chain employs TRBV27 and TRBJ2-5, with D unresolved. The germline V and J ends were trimmed by 5 bases and 3 bases, with 13 bases remaining between them. The CDR3 sequence is 14 residues long. Germline V lookup: CDR1 MNHEY, CDR2 SMNVEV (reference sequence). The DNA for the CDR3 is TGTGCCAGCAGTGTACCGACTGGCAAAGAGACCCAGTACTTC. Protein sequence: CASSVPTGKETQYF.

The rearrangement uses TRBV28 and TRBJ1-5; possible D gene TRBD1, 5 bases. The germline V gene has CDR1 MDHEN and CDR2 SYDVKM. The CDR3 sequence is 13 residues long. V lost 5 bases and J 4 bases, leaving 9 bases between the germline ends. The CDR3 loop is CASSGRGNQPQHF. CDR3 nucleotides: TGTGCCAGCAGTGGGAGGGGAAATCAGCCCCAGCATTTT. The variable domain in full, completed from reference TRBV28 and TRBJ1-5, reads DVKVTQSSRYLVKRTGEKVFLECVQDMDHENMFWYRQDPGLGLRLIYFSYDVKMKEKGDIPEGYSVSREKKERFSLILESASTNQTSMYLCASSGRGNQPQHFGDGTRLSIL.

The rearrangement uses TRBV7-2 and TRBJ2-5; TRBD2 aligns across 8 bases. The trim removed 5 bases at V and 4 bases at J, leaving 12 bases unmatched. Germline-derived CDR1 and CDR2 are SGHTA and FQGNSA. CDR3 length: 16 residues. The CDR3 DNA is TGTGCCAGCAGCCCACGGGGGGGAGTCTTGGGAGAGACCCAGTACTTC. Translation gives CASSPRGGVLGETQYF. Using reference TRBV7-2 and TRBJ2-5 for the parts outside the CDR3, the full variable domain is GAGVSQSPSNKVTEKGKDVELRCDPISGHTALYWYRQSLGQGLEFLIYFQGNSAPDKSGLPSDRFSAERTGGSVSTLTIQRTQQEDSAVYLCASSPRGGVLGETQYFGPGTRLLVL.

The chain has TRBV3-1 (or the pseudogene TRBV3-2) and TRBJ2-2; tentative D call: TRBD2 (5 bases). The CDR3 has 17 amino acids. Germline V CDR1 and CDR2: LGHDT, YNNKEL (reference sequence). Deletions cut 1 base from V and 0 bases from J, with 12 bases between. Written as DNA, the CDR3 is TGTGCCAGCAGCCAAGCTCGGGGTCCTGCGAACACCGGGGAGCTGTTTTTT. This codes for CASSQARGPANTGELFF.

The chain links TRBV29-1 to TRBJ1-4, with D perhaps matching TRBD1 (5 bases). V was clipped by 6 bases and J by 7 bases, with 15 bases between them. The CDR3 has 13 residues. CDR1 is SQVTM and CDR2 is ANQGSEA in the germline V gene. DNA of the CDR3: TGCAGCGTGTCGCAGGGCGGGGGTGAAAAACTGTTTTTT. This sequence encodes CSVSQGGGEKLFF. Full variable domain (remainder filled in from reference TRBV29-1 and TRBJ1-4): SAVISQKPSRDICQRGTSLTIQCQVDSQVTMMFWYRQQPGQSLTLIATANQGSEATYESGFVIDKFPISRPNLTFSTLTVSNMSPEDSSIYLCSVSQGGGEKLFFGSGTQLSVL.

The chain links TRBV6-1 to TRBJ2-1; weak D call: TRBD2 (6 bases). The V and J ends lost 1 base and 8 bases respectively, with 18 bases between them. Looked up from germline, CDR1 is MNHNS and CDR2 is SASEGT. This CDR3 spans 16 amino acids. CDR3 bases: TGTGCCAGCAGTGAAGATTGGGCCTTGGAGGGGCATGAGCAGTTCTTC. This gives the protein CASSEDWALEGHEQFF.

V gene TRBV4-2 combines with J gene TRBJ2-3, with a tentative D call TRBD2 (5 bases). Looked up from germline, CDR1 is LGHNA and CDR2 is YNFKEQ. CDR3 size: 16 residues. The V gene lost 4 bases and the J gene lost 2 bases, with 16 bases spanning the gap. CDR3: CASSPTPGNPTDTQYF. The CDR3 bases are TGTGCCAGCAGCCCCACGCCGGGGAATCCCACAGATACGCAGTATTTT.

This chain uses TRBV28 with TRBJ1-2, with 9 bases identical to TRBD1. This CDR3 spans 14 amino acids. V trimming: 6 bases; J trimming: 2 bases; junction bases outside the gene matches: 4. Germline CDR1 MDHEN, CDR2 SYDVKM. CDR3 in DNA: TGTGCCAGCAGGGGGACAGGGTTCAACTATGGCTACACCTTC. Protein product: CASRGTGFNYGYTF.

This clone was found once. V usage is TRBV6-5 and J usage is TRBJ2-7, with 11 positions matching TRBD1. The CDR3 has 14 amino acids. Germline CDR1 MNHEY, CDR2 SVGAGI. The V gene end was trimmed by 6 bases and the J gene end by 8 bases; junction bases not matched to a gene: 9. The CDR3, as DNA: TGTGCCAGCAGATCCGGGACAGGGGGTGGGAAGCAGTACTTC. Amino acid sequence: CASRSGTGGGKQYF.